The 14 T cell receptor beta chains presented below share a single source sample, sequenced in a study of T cells in Graves' hyperthyroidism and ophthalmopathy. Researchers amplified the TCR beta CDR3 regions from RNA transcripts. Primed by the HTBI set, a first-round RT-PCR was run on the TCR CDR3. MiXCR, run by TCRdb on the multiplex PCR reads, gives a single entry per CDR3 protein. The sample holds over 200,000 distinct CDR3 sequences, approximately 15% seen once. The sequenced sample was blood. These receptors were collected from a woman aged 35 to 49 with Graves' hyperthyroidism that later progressed to Graves' ophthalmopathy.

Many counts were recorded for this clonotype. V gene TRBV11-2 combines with J gene TRBJ2-7; weak D call: TRBD1 (5 bases). The germline V gene has CDR1 SGHAT and CDR2 FQNNGV. Trimming removed 1 base from V and 0 bases from J, with 10 bases in between. There are 15 residues in the CDR3. The CDR3 protein is CASSLGGDFSYEQYF. In nucleotides, the CDR3 is TGTGCCAGCAGCTTAGGGGGCGACTTCTCCTACGAGCAGTACTTC.

This clonotype has a handful of counts. The V call is TRBV27, the J call TRBJ2-2; the D is unclear. The germline CDR1 and CDR2 sequences are MNHEY and SMNVEV (reference sequence). This CDR3 spans 14 amino acids. V was cut by 3 bases and J by 5 bases, with 10 bases left in between. This CDR3 is CASSFTQLTGELFF. DNA of the CDR3: TGTGCCAGCAGTTTTACCCAACTTACCGGGGAGCTGTTTTTT.

The chain uses TRBV7-9 and TRBJ2-5, with TRBD1 matching 8 bases. CDR1 SEHNR and CDR2 FQNEAQ come from the germline V gene (reference sequence). The junction had 6 bases not matched to a gene; V was cut back by 1 base and J by 2 bases. CDR3 size: 16 residues. The CDR3 DNA follows: TGTGCCAGCAGCTTAGGGGGGACAGGCTCGCAAGAGACCCAGTACTTC. Translating it yields CASSLGGTGSQETQYF.

The chain employs TRBV4-1 and TRBJ2-7; 9 bases fit TRBD2. The CDR3 consists of 15 residues. V dropped 1 base and J dropped 3; count of bases not matched to a gene: 4. CDR1 is MGHRA, CDR2 YSYEKL, per germline. The CDR3 loop reads CASSQGSGGLYEQYF. The CDR3 bases are TGCGCCAGCAGCCAAGGTAGCGGGGGACTCTACGAGCAGTACTTC.

This sequence joins TRBV20-1 and TRBJ1-4; 11 bases line up with TRBD1. This CDR3 region has 13 residues. Per the germline V gene, CDR1 is DFQATT and CDR2 is SNEGSKA (reference sequence). Germline trimming cut 6 bases from V and 8 bases from J; bases unmatched to any gene: 5. CDR3 sequence: CSARTGGREKLFF. As DNA, the CDR3 is TGCAGTGCCCGGACAGGGGGCCGGGAAAAACTGTTTTTT.

CDR3 sequence reads: CASSQDAGTSSGNTIYF. The CDR3 region has the DNA TGTGCCAGCAGCCAAGATGCAGGGACTAGCTCTGGAAACACCATATATTTT. This chain uses TRBV4-2 with TRBJ1-3; maybe TRBD1 (5 bases). From germline, CDR1 is LGHNA and CDR2 YNFKEQ. The germline V and J ends were trimmed by 0 bases and 0 bases, with 12 bases remaining between them. The length of the CDR3 is 17 residues.

This clonotype was seen a few times. This chain links TRBV29-1 with TRBJ2-1; D perhaps matches TRBD1 (6 bases). The CDR3 is 13 amino acids. Trimming shortened V by 7 bases and J by 6 bases, and 16 bases separated the two germline ends. CDR1 and CDR2 from the germline V gene are SQVTM and ANQGSEA. In DNA, the CDR3 is TGCAGCGGACGTTCAACAGGGAGCAATGAGCAGTTCTTC. Translation gives CSGRSTGSNEQFF.

This clonotype was seen many times. The rearrangement links TRBV28 to TRBJ1-6, with 8 nucleotides matching TRBD1. The CDR3 is 17 residues long. V lost 5 bases and J lost 5; bases outside the gene matches: 11. Per germline, CDR1 MDHEN and CDR2 SYDVKM. CDR3 amino acids: CASSILQGGLDNSPLHF. CDR3 nucleotide sequence: TGTGCCAGCAGTATTCTACAGGGGGGCTTGGATAATTCACCCCTCCACTTT.

This clonotype was detected a few times. The chain joins TRBV6-1 to TRBJ1-1; perhaps TRBD1 as D (5 bases). Germline assignment: CDR1 MNHNS and CDR2 SASEGT. Trimming left V 4 bases short and J 7 bases short, with 13 bases between. The CDR3 runs 13 residues. DNA of the CDR3: TGTGCCAGCAGTGTGGTGACAGCGTATGAAGCTTTCTTT. Amino acids: CASSVVTAYEAFF.

The sample holds many counts of this clonotype. This CDR3 is CASRGPTGLGTEAFF. DNA of the CDR3: TGTGCCAGTAGGGGACCTACAGGGTTGGGTACTGAAGCTTTCTTT. This chain connects TRBV19 to TRBJ1-1; D possibly corresponds to TRBD1 (6 bases). The CDR3 has 15 residues. The V end was cut by 6 bases, the J end by 5 bases, with 19 bases between. Germline CDR1 LNHDA, CDR2 SQIVND (reference sequence). The full variable domain, with the rest looked up from reference TRBV19 and TRBJ1-1, is DGGITQSPKYLFRKEGQNVTLSCEQNLNHDAMYWYRQDPGQGLRLIYYSQIVNDFQKGDIAEGYSVSREKKESFPLTVTSAQKNPTAFYLCASRGPTGLGTEAFFGQGTRLTVV.

This clonotype has ten or more counts. The chain couples TRBV28 to TRBJ2-7; D ambiguous. CDR1 MDHEN and CDR2 SYDVKM come from the germline V gene. V was cut by 1 base and J by 3 bases, with 13 bases left in between. This CDR3 is built from 15 residues. CDR3 protein: CASSLSLWWGYEQYF. The DNA of the CDR3 is TGTGCCAGCAGTTTATCGTTGTGGTGGGGCTACGAGCAGTACTTC.

The chain is built from TRBV19 and TRBJ2-1, with TRBD2 matching over 11 bases. CDR3 length equals 16 residues. Germline loops: CDR1 LNHDA, CDR2 SQIVND (reference sequence). The V segment lost 5 bases and the J segment 5 bases; nucleotides outside the gene matches: 8. The CDR3 nucleotides read TGTGCCAGTAGTCTCATCCTGGGACTAGCGGACAATGAGCAGTTCTTC. It is translated as CASSLILGLADNEQFF.

The chain is built from TRBV24-1 and TRBJ2-5, with TRBD2 as a possible D gene (7 bases). V dropped 3 bases and J dropped 4 bases, with 14 bases sitting between them. From germline, CDR1 is KGHDR and CDR2 SFDVKD. CDR3 size: 15 residues. CDR3 sequence (DNA): TGTGCCACCAGTGATCCCGCGGGGGCTGGAGAGACCCAGTACTTC. This sequence encodes CATSDPAGAGETQYF.

This clonotype came up many times. The chain joins TRBV10-3 to TRBJ2-3; D gene uncertain. V dropped 7 bases and J dropped 0 bases, with 14 bases sitting between them. CDR1 is ENHRY and CDR2 is SYGVKD in the germline V gene. The CDR3 sequence is 15 residues long. The CDR3 reads CAIKGGFKSTDTQYF. Here the CDR3 DNA reads TGTGCCATCAAAGGTGGTTTCAAAAGCACAGATACGCAGTATTTT.